Presented here are 23 T cell receptor beta chains from one specimen sequenced in a study of metastatic and nonmetastatic thyroid tumors. Patients underwent thyroid surgery, and none had received any treatment before it. TCRdb re-analyzed the PCR reads using MiXCR. The data contain just over 30,000 clones, roughly a fifth of them singletons. Sequenced material: blood. The origin of the receptors is a female donor with papillary thyroid cancer or a benign thyroid nodule (not recorded which). Some clones in this sample may be carry-over from other donors' samples.

The chain is built from TRBV11-2 and TRBJ2-2, with 7 bases aligning to TRBD2. After removal of 3 bases from V and 0 bases from J, the junction contained 4 bases not matched to a gene. From germline, CDR1 is SGHAT and CDR2 FQNNGV. This CDR3 region has 16 residues. The CDR3 is CASSFPSGANTGELFF. Here the CDR3 DNA reads TGTGCCAGCAGCTTCCCTAGCGGCGCGAACACCGGGGAGCTGTTTTTT.

This clone has a count of ten or more. The rearrangement uses TRBV20-1 and TRBJ2-5; D call uncertain. The germline V and J ends were trimmed by 3 bases and 4 bases, with 9 bases remaining between them. The CDR3 has 12 amino acids. Germline CDR1 reads DFQATT; CDR2 reads SNEGSKA (reference sequence). This CDR3 is CSARVVPETQYF. In nucleotides, the CDR3 is TGCAGTGCTAGGGTAGTCCCAGAGACCCAGTACTTC.

About this clone: Sequence at one end of the junction differs from germline and may be a read error. This sample includes further DNA sequences coding for the same CDR3. The chain combines TRBV7-6 with TRBJ2-1; D is perhaps TRBD2 (6 bases). This CDR3 comprises 16 residues. From germline, CDR1 is SGHVS and CDR2 FNYEAQ. The CDR3 DNA reads TGTGCCAGCAGCTTAGTTTGGGAGGCCTCCTACAATGAGCAATTCTTC. It yields the protein CASSLVWEASYNEQFF.

In its sample, this clone was seen many times. This rearrangement joins TRBV27 to TRBJ2-7; tentative D call: TRBD1 (5 bases). This CDR3 spans 14 amino acids. Germline assignment: CDR1 MNHEY and CDR2 SMNVEV (reference sequence). Trimming cost V 4 bases and J 3 bases, with 13 bases left between them. The CDR3 reads CASSYHVDSYEQYF. Here the CDR3 DNA reads TGTGCCAGCAGTTACCACGTCGACAGCTACGAGCAGTACTTC.

CDR3 loop: CASPGKGANYGYTF. The CDR3 coding sequence is TGTGCCAGCCCCGGAAAGGGGGCTAACTATGGCTACACCTTC. The chain employs TRBV6-1 and TRBJ1-2; D possibly corresponds to TRBD1 (6 bases). The CDR3 sequence is 14 residues long. Per the germline V gene, CDR1 is MNHNS and CDR2 is SASEGT. Trimming left V 8 bases short and J 0 bases short, with 13 bases between.

The chain recombines TRBV5-4 with TRBJ2-1; 9 bases fit TRBD1. The CDR3 contains 17 residues. J lost 5 bases, V lost 0 bases, and 9 bases had no gene match. Germline V gene data show CDR1 as SGHNT and CDR2 as YYREEE (reference sequence). The CDR3, as DNA: TGTGCCAGCAGCTTGGGGGCTTGGGGACAGGGCCACAATGAGCAGTTCTTC. Encoded protein: CASSLGAWGQGHNEQFF. Supplemented by reference TRBV5-4 and TRBJ2-1, the full variable domain reads ETGVTQSPTHLIKTRGQQVTLRCSSQSGHNTVSWYQQALGQGPQFIFQYYREEENGRGNFPPRFSGLQFPNYSSELNVNALELDDSALYLCASSLGAWGQGHNEQFFGPGTRLTVL.

The V call is TRBV20-1, the J call TRBJ2-3; either TRBD1 or TRBD2 may supply D (6 bases each). The CDR3 extends over 18 amino acids. Germline V gives CDR1 DFQATT, CDR2 SNEGSKA (reference sequence). V shed 5 bases and J shed 2 bases, with 26 bases lying between them. CDR3 DNA sequence: TGCAGTGCTCTCGGGGCCCAAGGGGGTAGCGGTCCCACAGATACGCAGTATTTT. Its protein product is CSALGAQGGSGPTDTQYF.

This clone has more than one count but fewer than ten. The chain couples TRBV28 to TRBJ2-3; D is possibly TRBD2 (6 bases). This CDR3 comprises 19 residues. V was clipped by 6 bases and J by 4 bases, with 29 bases between them. Per the germline V gene, CDR1 is MDHEN and CDR2 is SYDVKM. The CDR3 loop reads CASRAASRGVAEWADTQYF. CDR3 sequence (DNA): TGTGCCAGCAGAGCAGCCTCCCGCGGGGTAGCGGAATGGGCAGATACGCAGTATTTT. The variable domain in full, completed from reference TRBV28 and TRBJ2-3, reads DVKVTQSSRYLVKRTGEKVFLECVQDMDHENMFWYRQDPGLGLRLIYFSYDVKMKEKGDIPEGYSVSREKKERFSLILESASTNQTSMYLCASRAASRGVAEWADTQYFGPGTRLTVL.

The rearrangement links TRBV11-1 to TRBJ2-3; D is unclear. V shed 1 base and J shed 2 bases, with 10 bases lying between them. The CDR3 loop spans 15 amino acids. In germline, CDR1 is SGHAT, CDR2 FQDESV (reference sequence). The CDR3 is CASSLERQPTDTQYF. In DNA form, the CDR3 reads TGTGCCAGCAGCTTAGAACGGCAGCCCACAGATACGCAGTATTTT.

This clone was picked up many times. The chain has TRBV24-1 and TRBJ2-1; D is unclear. Germline V lookup: CDR1 KGHDR, CDR2 SFDVKD. V was cut by 3 bases and J by 7 bases, with 9 bases left in between. There are 13 residues in the CDR3. CDR3 nucleotides: TGTGCCACCAGTGATCCGGGTCGGAATGAGCAGTTCTTC. Translation gives CATSDPGRNEQFF.

There are many counts of this clone. This rearrangement joins TRBV19 to TRBJ1-5; no definite D call. This CDR3 is 16 amino acids long. The V end lost 7 bases, the J end lost 1 base, and 17 bases lay between the germline ends. CDR1 LNHDA and CDR2 SQIVND come from the germline V gene (reference sequence). CDR3 amino acids: CASTQSRGKSNQPQHF. The CDR3 region has the DNA TGTGCCAGTACCCAATCCCGGGGAAAAAGCAATCAGCCCCAGCATTTT.

There are many counts of this clone. V and J are TRBV18 and TRBJ1-6, with D tentatively TRBD1 (5 bases). V lost 3 bases and J 7 bases, leaving 10 bases between the germline ends. This CDR3 has 14 residues. The V gene's germline CDR1 is KGHSH and CDR2 LQKENI. This CDR3 is CASSPPGGNSPLHF. CDR3 in DNA: TGTGCCAGCTCACCTCCGGGGGGAAATTCACCCCTCCACTTT.

About this clone: This may be a read error: a much more frequent sequence differs by one nucleotide. Other DNA sequences in this sample translate to the same CDR3. The chain recombines TRBV20-1 with TRBJ2-5; D not certain. This CDR3 spans 12 amino acids. CDR1 DFQATT and CDR2 SNEGSKA come from the germline V gene (reference sequence). The CDR3 DNA sequence: TGCAGCTGTCCGCTAGGTGTCGAGACCCAGTACTTC. Translating it yields CSCPLGVETQYF.

The sample holds many counts of this clone. The chain employs TRBV20-1 and TRBJ2-1, with 9 bases that match TRBD2. J was trimmed by 9 bases and V by 6 bases; bases with no gene match: 15. Looked up from germline, CDR1 is DFQATT and CDR2 is SNEGSKA (reference sequence). The CDR3 has 15 residues. The CDR3 reads CSAGPSSGASGEQFF. Here the CDR3 DNA reads TGCAGTGCGGGTCCGTCTAGCGGGGCCTCGGGTGAGCAGTTCTTC.

The rearrangement uses TRBV20-1 and TRBJ2-3; D is uncertain. This CDR3 is 14 amino acids long. CDR1 is DFQATT, CDR2 SNEGSKA, per germline (reference sequence). Trimming shortened V by 5 bases and J by 0 bases, and 12 bases separated the two germline ends. The CDR3, as DNA: TGCAGTGCTCGATTCGGAACTAGCACAGATACGCAGTATTTT. Translation gives CSARFGTSTDTQYF.

Many counts were recorded for this clone. Possible read error: a much larger clone is one base away. Other nucleotide sequences in the sample specify the same CDR3. V usage is TRBV7-9 and J usage is TRBJ1-6; TRBD1 is a possible D gene (5 bases). The germline V gene encodes CDR1 SEHNR and CDR2 FQNEAQ (reference sequence). This CDR3 has 14 residues. For the CDR3, the DNA is TGTGCCAGTAGCTTAGCACAGGATCATTCACCCCTCCACTTT. Protein: CASSLAQDHSPLHF.

This clone was counted ten times or more. The gene calls are TRBV5-1 and TRBJ1-1; D not certain. The ends were cut back, 3 bases at V and 3 bases at J, with 18 bases in the middle. There are 16 residues in the CDR3. Germline CDR1 SGHRS, CDR2 YFSETQ. The CDR3 DNA follows: TGCGCCAGCAGCTCTTACTTCGAGTCTCGGGACACTGAAGCTTTCTTT. Translation: CASSSYFESRDTEAFF.

Worth noting for this clone: The junction does not match germline at one end; this may be a read error. V and J are TRBV27 and TRBJ2-1, with a tentative D call TRBD2 (6 bases). Germline CDR1 and CDR2: MNHEY and SMNVEV (reference sequence). The CDR3 contains 14 residues. The CDR3 DNA reads as TGTGCCAGCTCGGGGGAACCACCCCACAAGGAGCTGTTCTTC. Its protein is CASSGEPPHKELFF.

The chain uses TRBV7-9 and TRBJ1-1; 8 bases agree with TRBD1. This CDR3 contains 14 residues. Germline CDR1 is SEHNR and CDR2 is FQNEAQ (reference sequence). Trimming took 5 bases from V and 4 from J; bases not matched to a gene: 6. The CDR3 DNA is TGTGCCAGCAGCCTCGGACAGGGTACCACTGAAGCTTTCTTT. Translating gives CASSLGQGTTEAFF.

This clone has a count of ten or more. J is TRBJ2-6 and V is TRBV2; D gene uncertain. Germline CDR1 is SNHLY and CDR2 is FYNNEI. The CDR3 is 15 amino acids. V was shortened by 10 bases and J by 2 bases, with 15 bases between the two germline ends. The DNA for the CDR3 is TGTGCCACCAAGGGCGGTTTCACTGGGGCCAACGTCCTGACTTTC. As protein: CATKGGFTGANVLTF. The whole variable domain, remainder taken from reference TRBV2 and TRBJ2-6, is EPEVTQTPSHQVTQMGQEVILRCVPISNHLYFYWYRQILGQKVEFLVSFYNNEISEKSEIFDDQFSVERPDGSNFTLKIRSTKLEDSAMYFCATKGGFTGANVLTFGAGSRLTVL.

The chain couples TRBV7-2 to TRBJ2-1; 7 positions match TRBD1. The CDR3 totals 14 residues. CDR1 is SGHTA and CDR2 is FQGNSA in the germline V gene. The trim removed 6 bases at V and 7 bases at J, leaving 9 bases unmatched. CDR3 bases: TGTGCCAGCAGATTTGACAGGGTAACTAATGAGCAGTTCTTC. As protein: CASRFDRVTNEQFF.

This clone was seen many times. The J gene is TRBJ2-7, the V gene TRBV5-6; D gene unclear. The CDR3 sequence is 11 residues long. The germline V gene has CDR1 SGHDT and CDR2 YYEEEE. Deletions cut 1 base from V and 6 bases from J, with 5 bases between. The CDR3 nucleotides are TGTGCCAGCAGCTTGCGGGTCGAGCAGTACTTC. It translates to CASSLRVEQYF.

Many counts were recorded for this clone. V and J are TRBV20-1 and TRBJ1-1; perhaps TRBD1 as D (5 bases). V was shortened by 5 bases and J by 1 base, with 14 bases between the two germline ends. The CDR3 consists of 14 residues. Germline loops: CDR1 DFQATT, CDR2 SNEGSKA (reference sequence). CDR3 region: CSAASGTPNTEAFF. The CDR3 nucleotides read TGCAGTGCTGCATCCGGGACGCCGAACACTGAAGCTTTCTTT.